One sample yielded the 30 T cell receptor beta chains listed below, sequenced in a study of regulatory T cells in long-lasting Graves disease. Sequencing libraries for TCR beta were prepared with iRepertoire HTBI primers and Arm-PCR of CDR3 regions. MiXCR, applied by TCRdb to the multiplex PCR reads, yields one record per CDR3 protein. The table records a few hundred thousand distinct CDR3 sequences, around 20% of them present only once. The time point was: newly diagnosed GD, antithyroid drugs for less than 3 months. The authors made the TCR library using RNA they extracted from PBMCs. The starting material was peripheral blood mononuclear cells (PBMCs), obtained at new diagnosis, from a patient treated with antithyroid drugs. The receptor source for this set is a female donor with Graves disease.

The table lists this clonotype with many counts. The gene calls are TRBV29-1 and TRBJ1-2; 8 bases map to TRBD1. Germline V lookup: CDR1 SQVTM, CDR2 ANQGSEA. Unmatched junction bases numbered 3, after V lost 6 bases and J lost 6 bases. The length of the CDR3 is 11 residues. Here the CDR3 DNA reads TGCAGCGTCTTGACAGGGGATGGCTACACCTTC. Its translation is CSVLTGDGYTF. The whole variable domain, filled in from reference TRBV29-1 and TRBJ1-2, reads SAVISQKPSRDICQRGTSLTIQCQVDSQVTMMFWYRQQPGQSLTLIATANQGSEATYESGFVIDKFPISRPNLTFSTLTVSNMSPEDSSIYLCSVLTGDGYTFGSGTRLTVV.

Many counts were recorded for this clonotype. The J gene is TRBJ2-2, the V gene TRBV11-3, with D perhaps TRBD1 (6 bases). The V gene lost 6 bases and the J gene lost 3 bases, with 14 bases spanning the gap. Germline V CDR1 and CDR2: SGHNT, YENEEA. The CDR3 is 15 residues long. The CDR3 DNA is TGTGCCAGCAGTCATCAGGGGATGTACACCGGGGAGCTGTTTTTT. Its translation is CASSHQGMYTGELFF.

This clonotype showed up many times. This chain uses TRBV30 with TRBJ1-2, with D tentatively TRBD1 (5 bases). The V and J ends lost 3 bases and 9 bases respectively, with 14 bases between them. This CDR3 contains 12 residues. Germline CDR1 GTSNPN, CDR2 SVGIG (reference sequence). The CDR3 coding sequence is TGTGCCTGGAGCTCGTACGGGGCAAGCTACACCTTC. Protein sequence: CAWSSYGASYTF. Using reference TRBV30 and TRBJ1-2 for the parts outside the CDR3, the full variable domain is SQTIHQWPATLVQPVGSPLSLECTVEGTSNPNLYWYRQAAGRGLQLLFYSVGIGQISSEVPQNLSASRPQDRQFILSSKKLLLSDSGFYLCAWSSYGASYTFGSGTRLTVV.

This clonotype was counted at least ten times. CDR3 region: CASSGGAGLAGYEQYF. The DNA of the CDR3 is TGTGCCAGCAGCGGGGGGGCCGGACTAGCGGGCTACGAGCAGTACTTC. The chain joins TRBV5-5 to TRBJ2-7; 11 nucleotides align to TRBD2. This CDR3 contains 16 residues. V gave up 4 bases and J gave up 3 bases; unmatched junction bases: 9. Germline V gives CDR1 SGHKS, CDR2 YYEKEE (reference sequence).

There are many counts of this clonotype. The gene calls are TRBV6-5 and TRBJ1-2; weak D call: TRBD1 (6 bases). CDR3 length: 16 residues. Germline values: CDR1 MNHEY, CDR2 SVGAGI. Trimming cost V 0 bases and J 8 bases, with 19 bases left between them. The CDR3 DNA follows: TGTGCCAGCAGTTACTCGTCCGGGGGCCTAAGGGAAGGCTACACCTTC. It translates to CASSYSSGGLREGYTF.

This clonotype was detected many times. This CDR3 is CASSSVMGRGDQPQHF. CDR3 DNA sequence: TGTGCCAGCAGCTCAGTTATGGGCAGGGGAGATCAGCCCCAGCATTTT. J is TRBJ1-5 and V is TRBV7-2, with D perhaps matching TRBD1 (6 bases). This CDR3 spans 16 amino acids. V lost 4 bases to trimming and J lost 5 bases, with 18 bases between them. Germline V gene sequence: CDR1 SGHTA, CDR2 FQGNSA.

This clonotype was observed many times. As DNA, the CDR3 is TGTGCCAGCTCACCGGCCCGGGAGACTGAAGCTTTCTTT. It translates to CASSPARETEAFF. The chain couples TRBV18 to TRBJ1-1, with D hard to call. This CDR3 is 13 amino acids long. Deletions cut 3 bases from V and 5 bases from J, with 10 bases between. CDR1 and CDR2 (germline): KGHSH, LQKENI.

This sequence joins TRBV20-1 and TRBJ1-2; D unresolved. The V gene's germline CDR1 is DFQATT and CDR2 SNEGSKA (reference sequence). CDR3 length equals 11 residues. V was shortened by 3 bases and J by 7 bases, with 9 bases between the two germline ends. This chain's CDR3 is CSARGGPGYTF. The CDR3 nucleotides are TGCAGTGCTAGGGGTGGTCCTGGCTACACCTTC.

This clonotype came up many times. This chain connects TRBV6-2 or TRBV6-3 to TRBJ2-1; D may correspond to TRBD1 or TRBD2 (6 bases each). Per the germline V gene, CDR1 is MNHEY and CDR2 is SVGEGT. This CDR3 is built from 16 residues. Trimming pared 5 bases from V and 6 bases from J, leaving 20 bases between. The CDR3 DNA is TGTGCCAGCAGTATGGCAGGGGCACGGGGGAGCAATGAGCAGTTCTTC. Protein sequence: CASSMAGARGSNEQFF.

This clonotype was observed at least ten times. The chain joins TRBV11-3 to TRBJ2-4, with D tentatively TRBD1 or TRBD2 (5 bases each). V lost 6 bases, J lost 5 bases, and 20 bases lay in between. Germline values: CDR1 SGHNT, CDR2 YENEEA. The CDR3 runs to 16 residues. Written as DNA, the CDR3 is TGTGCCAGCAGTCAATCCGGGACCCCGCGACAAAACATTCAGTACTTC. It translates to CASSQSGTPRQNIQYF.

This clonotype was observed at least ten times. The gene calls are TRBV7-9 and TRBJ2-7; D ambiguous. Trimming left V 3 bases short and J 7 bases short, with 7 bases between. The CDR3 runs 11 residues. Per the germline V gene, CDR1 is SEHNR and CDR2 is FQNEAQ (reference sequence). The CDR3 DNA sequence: TGTGCCAGCAGCTTGGAACGGGAGCAGTACTTC. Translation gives CASSLEREQYF.

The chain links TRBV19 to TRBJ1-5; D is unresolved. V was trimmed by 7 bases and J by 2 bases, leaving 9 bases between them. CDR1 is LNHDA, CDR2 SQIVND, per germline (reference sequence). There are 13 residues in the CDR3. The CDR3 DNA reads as TGTGCCAGTACCTCCCAAGGCAATCAGCCCCAGCATTTT. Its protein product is CASTSQGNQPQHF.

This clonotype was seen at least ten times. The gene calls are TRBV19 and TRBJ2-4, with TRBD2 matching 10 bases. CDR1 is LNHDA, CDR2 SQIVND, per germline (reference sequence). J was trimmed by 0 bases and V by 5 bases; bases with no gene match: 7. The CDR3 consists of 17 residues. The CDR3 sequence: CASSSDGLAVAKNIQYF. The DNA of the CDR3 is TGTGCCAGTAGTTCCGACGGACTAGCGGTAGCCAAAAACATTCAGTACTTC.

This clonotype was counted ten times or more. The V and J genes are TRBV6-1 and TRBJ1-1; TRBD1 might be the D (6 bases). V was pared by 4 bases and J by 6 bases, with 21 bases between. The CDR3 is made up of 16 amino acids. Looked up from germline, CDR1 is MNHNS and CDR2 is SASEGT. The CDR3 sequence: CASSGDPGSGAAEAFF. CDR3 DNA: TGTGCCAGCAGTGGAGATCCAGGGTCAGGGGCGGCTGAAGCTTTCTTT.

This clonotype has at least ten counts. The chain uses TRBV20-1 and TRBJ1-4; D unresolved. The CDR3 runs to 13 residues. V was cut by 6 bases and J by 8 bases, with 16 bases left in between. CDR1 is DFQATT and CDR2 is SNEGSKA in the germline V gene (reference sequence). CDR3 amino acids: CSAGGELNEKLFF. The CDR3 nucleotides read TGCAGTGCGGGCGGGGAACTTAACGAAAAACTGTTTTTT.

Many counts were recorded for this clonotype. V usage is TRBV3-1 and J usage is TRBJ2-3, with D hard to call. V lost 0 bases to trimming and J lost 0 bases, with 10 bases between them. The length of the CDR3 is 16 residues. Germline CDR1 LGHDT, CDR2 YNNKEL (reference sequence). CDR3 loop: CASSQDLRRSTDTQYF. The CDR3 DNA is TGTGCCAGCAGCCAAGATCTAAGACGTAGCACAGATACGCAGTATTTT.

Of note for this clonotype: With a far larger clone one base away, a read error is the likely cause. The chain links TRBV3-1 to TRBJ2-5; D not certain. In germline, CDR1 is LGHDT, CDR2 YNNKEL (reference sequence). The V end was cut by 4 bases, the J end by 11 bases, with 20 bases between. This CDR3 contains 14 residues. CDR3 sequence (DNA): TGTGCCAGCAGCCCAACGAGCCCCTACAATGAGCAGTACTTC. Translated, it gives CASSPTSPYNEQYF.

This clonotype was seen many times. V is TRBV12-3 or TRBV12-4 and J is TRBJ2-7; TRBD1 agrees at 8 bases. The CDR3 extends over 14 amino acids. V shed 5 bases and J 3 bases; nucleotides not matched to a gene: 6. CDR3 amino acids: CASSPVGQGYEQYF. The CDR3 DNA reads TGTGCCAGCAGTCCAGTCGGACAGGGCTACGAGCAGTACTTC.

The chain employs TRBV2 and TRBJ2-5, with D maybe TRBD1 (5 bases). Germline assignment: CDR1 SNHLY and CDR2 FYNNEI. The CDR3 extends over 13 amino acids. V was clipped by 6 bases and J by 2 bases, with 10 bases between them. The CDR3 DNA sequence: TGTGCCAGCAGATGGACACTACAAGAGACCCAGTACTTC. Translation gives CASRWTLQETQYF.

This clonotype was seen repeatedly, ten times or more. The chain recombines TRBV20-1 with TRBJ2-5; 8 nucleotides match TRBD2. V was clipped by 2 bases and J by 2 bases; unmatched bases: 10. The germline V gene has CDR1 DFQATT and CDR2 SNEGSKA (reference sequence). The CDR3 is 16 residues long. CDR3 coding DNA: TGCAGTGCTAGACCCGCCTGGGCGGGAGGTCAAGAGACCCAGTACTTC. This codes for CSARPAWAGGQETQYF.

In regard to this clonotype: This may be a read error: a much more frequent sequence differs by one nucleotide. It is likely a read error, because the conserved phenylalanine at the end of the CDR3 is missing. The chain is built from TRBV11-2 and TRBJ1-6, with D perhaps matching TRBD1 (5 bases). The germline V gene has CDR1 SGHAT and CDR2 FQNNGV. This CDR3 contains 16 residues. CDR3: CASSQDGRQGRSPLHL. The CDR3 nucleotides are TGCGCCAGCAGCCAAGATGGTCGGCAGGGTCGTTCACCCCTCCACCTT.

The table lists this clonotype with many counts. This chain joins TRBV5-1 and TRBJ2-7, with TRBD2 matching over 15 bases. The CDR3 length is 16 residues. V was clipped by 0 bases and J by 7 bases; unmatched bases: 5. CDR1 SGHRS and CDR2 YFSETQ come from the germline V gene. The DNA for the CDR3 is TGCGCCAGCAGCTTGGGGACTAGCGGGAGGGCGGGTGAGCAGTACTTC. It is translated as CASSLGTSGRAGEQYF.

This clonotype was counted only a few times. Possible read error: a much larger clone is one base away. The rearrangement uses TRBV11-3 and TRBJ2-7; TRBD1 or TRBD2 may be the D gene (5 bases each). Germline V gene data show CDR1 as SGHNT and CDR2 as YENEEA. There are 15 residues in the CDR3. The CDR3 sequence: CASSLTTGTAYEQCF. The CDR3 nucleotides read TGTGCCAGCAGCCTAACTACCGGGACCGCGTACGAGCAGTGCTTC. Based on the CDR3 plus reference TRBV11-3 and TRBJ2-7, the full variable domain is EAGVVQSPRYKIIEKKQPVAFWCNPISGHNTLYWYLQNLGQGPELLIRYENEEAVDDSQLPKDRFSAERLKGVDSTLKIQPAELGDSAVYLCASSLTTGTAYEQCFGPGTRLTVT.

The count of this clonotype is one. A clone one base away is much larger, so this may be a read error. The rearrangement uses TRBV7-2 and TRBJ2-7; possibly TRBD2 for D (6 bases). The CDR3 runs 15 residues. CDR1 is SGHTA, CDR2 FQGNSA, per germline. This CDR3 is CAGSLGTLSSYEQYF. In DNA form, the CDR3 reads TGTGCCGGCAGCCTCGGGACTTTGAGCTCCTACGAGCAGTACTTC.

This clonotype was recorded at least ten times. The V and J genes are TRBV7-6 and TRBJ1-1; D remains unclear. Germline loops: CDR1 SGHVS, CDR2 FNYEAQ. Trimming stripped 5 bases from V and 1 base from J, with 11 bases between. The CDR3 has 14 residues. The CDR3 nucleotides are TGTGCCAGCAGCCTCAAGAGAGGGAACACTGAAGCTTTCTTT. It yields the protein CASSLKRGNTEAFF.

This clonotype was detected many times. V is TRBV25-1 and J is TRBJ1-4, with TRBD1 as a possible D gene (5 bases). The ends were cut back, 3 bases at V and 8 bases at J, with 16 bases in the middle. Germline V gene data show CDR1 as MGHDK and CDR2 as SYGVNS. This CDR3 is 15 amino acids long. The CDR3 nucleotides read TGTGCCAGCAGTGAGGCTGGCAGGGAGAGCGAAAAACTGTTTTTT. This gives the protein CASSEAGRESEKLFF.

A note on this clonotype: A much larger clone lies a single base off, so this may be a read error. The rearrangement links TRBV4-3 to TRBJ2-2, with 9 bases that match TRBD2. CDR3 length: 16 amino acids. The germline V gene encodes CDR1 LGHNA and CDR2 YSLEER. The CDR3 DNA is TGCGCCAGCAGCCCGGGACTAGCTTCGGACACCGAGGAGCTGTTTTTT. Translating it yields CASSPGLASDTEELFF.

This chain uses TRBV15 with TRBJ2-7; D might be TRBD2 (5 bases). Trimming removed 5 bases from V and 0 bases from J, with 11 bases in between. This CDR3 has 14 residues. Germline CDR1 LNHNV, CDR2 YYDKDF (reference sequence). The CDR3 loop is CATSQRLSSYEQYF. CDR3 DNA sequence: TGTGCCACCAGCCAGCGGTTAAGCTCCTACGAGCAGTACTTC. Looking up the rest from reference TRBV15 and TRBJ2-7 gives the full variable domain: DAMVIQNPRYQVTQFGKPVTLSCSQTLNHNVMYWYQQKSSQAPKLLFHYYDKDFNNEADTPDNFQSRRPNTSFCFLDIRSPGLGDTAMYLCATSQRLSSYEQYFGPGTRLTVT.

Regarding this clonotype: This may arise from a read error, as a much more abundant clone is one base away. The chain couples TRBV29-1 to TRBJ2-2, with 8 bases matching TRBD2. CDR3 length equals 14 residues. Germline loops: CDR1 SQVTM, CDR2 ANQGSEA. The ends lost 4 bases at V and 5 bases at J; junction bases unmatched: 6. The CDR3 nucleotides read TGCAGCGTTGGAGTTAGCGGGAATACCGGGGAGCTGTTTTTT. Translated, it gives CSVGVSGNTGELFF.

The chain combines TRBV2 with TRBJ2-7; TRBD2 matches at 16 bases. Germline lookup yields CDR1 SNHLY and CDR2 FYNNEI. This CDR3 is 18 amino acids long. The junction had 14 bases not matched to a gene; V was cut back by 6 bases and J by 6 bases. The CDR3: CASSPMGLAGGPWGEQYF. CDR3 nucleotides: TGTGCCAGCAGCCCAATGGGACTAGCGGGAGGGCCCTGGGGCGAGCAGTACTTC.